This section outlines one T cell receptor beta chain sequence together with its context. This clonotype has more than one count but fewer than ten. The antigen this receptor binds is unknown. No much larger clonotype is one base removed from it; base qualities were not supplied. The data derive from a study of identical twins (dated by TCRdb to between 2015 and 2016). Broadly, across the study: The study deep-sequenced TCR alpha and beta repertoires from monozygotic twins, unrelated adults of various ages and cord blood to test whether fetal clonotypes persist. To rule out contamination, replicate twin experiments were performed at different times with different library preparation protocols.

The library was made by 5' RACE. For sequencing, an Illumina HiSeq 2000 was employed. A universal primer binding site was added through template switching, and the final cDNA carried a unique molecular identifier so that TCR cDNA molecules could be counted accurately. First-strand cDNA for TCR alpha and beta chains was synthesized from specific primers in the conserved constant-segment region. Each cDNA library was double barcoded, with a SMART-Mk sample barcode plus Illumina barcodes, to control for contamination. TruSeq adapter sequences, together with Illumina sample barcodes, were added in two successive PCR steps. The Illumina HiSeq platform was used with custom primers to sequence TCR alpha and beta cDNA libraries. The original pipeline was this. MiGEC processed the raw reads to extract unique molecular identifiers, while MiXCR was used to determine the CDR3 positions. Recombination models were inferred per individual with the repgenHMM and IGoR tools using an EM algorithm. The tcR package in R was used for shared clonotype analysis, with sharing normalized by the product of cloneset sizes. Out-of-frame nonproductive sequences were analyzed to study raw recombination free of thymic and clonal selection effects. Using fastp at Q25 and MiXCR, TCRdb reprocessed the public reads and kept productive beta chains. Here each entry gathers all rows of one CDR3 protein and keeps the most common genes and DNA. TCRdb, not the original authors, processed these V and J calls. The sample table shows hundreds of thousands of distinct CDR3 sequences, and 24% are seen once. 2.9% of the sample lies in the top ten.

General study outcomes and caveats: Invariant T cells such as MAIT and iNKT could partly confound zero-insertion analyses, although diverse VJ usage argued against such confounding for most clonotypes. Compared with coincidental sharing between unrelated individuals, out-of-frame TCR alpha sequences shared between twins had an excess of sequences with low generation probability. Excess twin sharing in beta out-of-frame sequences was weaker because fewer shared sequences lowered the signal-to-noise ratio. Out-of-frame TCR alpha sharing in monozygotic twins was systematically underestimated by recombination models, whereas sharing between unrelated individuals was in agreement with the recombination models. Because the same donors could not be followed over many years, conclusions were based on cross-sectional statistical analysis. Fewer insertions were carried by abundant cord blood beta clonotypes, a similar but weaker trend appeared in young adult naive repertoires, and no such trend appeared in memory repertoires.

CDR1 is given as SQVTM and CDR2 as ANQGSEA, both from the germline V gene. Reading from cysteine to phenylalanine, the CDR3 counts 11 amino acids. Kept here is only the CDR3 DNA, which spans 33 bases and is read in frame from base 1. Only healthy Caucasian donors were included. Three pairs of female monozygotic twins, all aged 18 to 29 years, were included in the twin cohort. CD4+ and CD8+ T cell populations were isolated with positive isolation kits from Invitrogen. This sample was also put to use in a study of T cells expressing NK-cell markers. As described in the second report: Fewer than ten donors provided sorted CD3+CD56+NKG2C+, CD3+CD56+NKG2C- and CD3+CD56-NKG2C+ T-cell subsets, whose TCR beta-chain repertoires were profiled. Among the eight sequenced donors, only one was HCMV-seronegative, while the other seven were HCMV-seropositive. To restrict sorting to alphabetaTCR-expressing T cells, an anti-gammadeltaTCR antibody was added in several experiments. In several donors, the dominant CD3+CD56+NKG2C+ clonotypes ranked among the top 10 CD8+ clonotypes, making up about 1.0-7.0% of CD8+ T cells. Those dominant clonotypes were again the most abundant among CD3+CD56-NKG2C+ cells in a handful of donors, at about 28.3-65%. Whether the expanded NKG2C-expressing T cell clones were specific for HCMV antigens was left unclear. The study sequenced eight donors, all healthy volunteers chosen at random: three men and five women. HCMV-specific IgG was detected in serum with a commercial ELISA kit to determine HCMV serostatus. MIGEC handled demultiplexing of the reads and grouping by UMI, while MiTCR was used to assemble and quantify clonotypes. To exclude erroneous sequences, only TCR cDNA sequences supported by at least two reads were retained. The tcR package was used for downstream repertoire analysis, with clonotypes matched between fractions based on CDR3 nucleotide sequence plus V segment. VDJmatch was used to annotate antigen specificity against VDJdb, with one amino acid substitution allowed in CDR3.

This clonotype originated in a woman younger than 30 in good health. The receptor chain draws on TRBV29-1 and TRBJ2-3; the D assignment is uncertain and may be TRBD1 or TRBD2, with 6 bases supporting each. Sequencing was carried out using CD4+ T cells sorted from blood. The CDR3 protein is CSSRGADTQYF. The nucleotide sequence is TGCAGTTCGAGGGGGGCAGATACGCAGTATTTT.